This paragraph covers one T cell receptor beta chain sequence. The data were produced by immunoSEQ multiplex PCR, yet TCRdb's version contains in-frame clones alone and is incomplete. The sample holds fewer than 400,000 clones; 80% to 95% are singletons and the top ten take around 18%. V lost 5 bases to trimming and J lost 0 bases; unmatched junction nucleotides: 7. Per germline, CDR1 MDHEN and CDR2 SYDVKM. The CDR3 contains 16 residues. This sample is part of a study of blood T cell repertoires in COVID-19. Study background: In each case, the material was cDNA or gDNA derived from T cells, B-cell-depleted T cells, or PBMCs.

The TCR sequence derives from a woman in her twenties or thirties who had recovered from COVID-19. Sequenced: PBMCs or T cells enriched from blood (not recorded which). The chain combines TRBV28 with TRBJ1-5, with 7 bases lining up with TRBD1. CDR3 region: CASSRSGGYSNQPQHF. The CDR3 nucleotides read TGTGCCAGCAGTCGATCAGGGGGGTATAGCAATCAGCCCCAGCATTTT.